These 8 T cell receptor beta chains were all obtained from the same sample, sequenced in a study of cytomegalovirus exposure and HLA in healthy donors. Measured with immunoSEQ multiplex PCR; TCRdb has only the in-frame clones, and not every one. Counted here are about 65,000 clones, roughly nine tenths occurring once; the ten biggest clones make up 1% to 1.5%. The sample consisted of PBMCs. These receptors originate from a woman younger than 35 in good health and CMV-seronegative.

The V gene is TRBV14, the J gene TRBJ1-2; 7 nucleotides align to TRBD1. Germline-derived CDR1 and CDR2 are SGHDN and FVKESK. Germline trimming cut 1 base from V and 1 base from J; bases unmatched to any gene: 6. This CDR3 contains 16 residues. CDR3 residues: CASSQGTGQLNYGYTF. The CDR3 DNA reads TGTGCCAGCAGCCAAGGAACGGGACAGCTTAACTATGGCTACACCTTC.

This chain connects TRBV2 to TRBJ2-7; TRBD2 matches at 8 bases. The junction had 7 bases not matched to a gene; V was cut back by 7 bases and J by 2 bases. Germline values: CDR1 SNHLY, CDR2 FYNNEI. This CDR3 is built from 14 residues. The CDR3 loop is CASTISGTTYEQYF. CDR3 nucleotide sequence: TGTGCCAGCACTATTAGCGGGACAACCTACGAGCAGTACTTC.

V usage is TRBV7-8 and J usage is TRBJ2-2, with TRBD1 as a possible D gene (7 bases). CDR3 size: 13 residues. The germline CDR1 and CDR2 sequences are SGHVS and FQNEAQ. Trimming shortened V by 7 bases and J by 4 bases, and 10 bases separated the two germline ends. The CDR3 DNA reads TGTGCCAGCACAGGGGGGTCCACCGGGGAGCTGTTTTTT. Translation: CASTGGSTGELFF.

The V gene is TRBV2, the J gene TRBJ2-3, with a tentative D call TRBD1 (6 bases). This CDR3 contains 15 residues. Germline V CDR1 and CDR2: SNHLY, FYNNEI. V lost 9 bases and J lost 1, with 17 bases in between. CDR3 sequence (DNA): TGTGCCAGTCTGGGGGCAGGGGAAGGCACAGATACGCAGTATTTT. Its protein product is CASLGAGEGTDTQYF.

The chain is built from TRBV13 and TRBJ1-1; D remains unclear. Germline loops: CDR1 PRHDT, CDR2 FYEKMQ (reference sequence). Trimming took 3 bases from V and 0 from J, leaving 5 bases between them. The CDR3 is 13 amino acids. DNA for the CDR3: TGTGCCAGCAGCTTGGACTTGAACACTGAAGCTTTCTTT. Translation: CASSLDLNTEAFF.

The chain couples TRBV27 to TRBJ2-1; 8 nucleotides match TRBD2. Trimming cost V 6 bases and J 4 bases; bases outside gene matches: 8. This CDR3 has 15 residues. Germline CDR1 MNHEY, CDR2 SMNVEV (reference sequence). In DNA, the CDR3 is TGTGCCAGCAGGGAAGCGGGAGTAGCATACAATGAGCAGTTCTTC. As protein: CASREAGVAYNEQFF.

Only one count was recorded for this clone. The chain has TRBV19 and TRBJ1-1; 11 bases match TRBD1. CDR3 length: 14 amino acids. J lost 6 bases, V lost 3 bases, and 3 bases had no gene match. Looked up from germline, CDR1 is LNHDA and CDR2 is SQIVND (reference sequence). CDR3 sequence reads: CASSIRDRGSEAFF. CDR3 coding DNA: TGTGCCAGTAGTATCCGGGACAGGGGGTCTGAAGCTTTCTTT.

The chain links TRBV11-3 to TRBJ2-3, with TRBD1 matching 8 bases. V was clipped by 5 bases and J by 0 bases; unmatched bases: 7. The CDR3 loop spans 16 amino acids. From germline, CDR1 is SGHNT and CDR2 YENEEA. The CDR3 DNA sequence: TGTGCCAGCAGCGGACGGACAGGGAGTAGCACAGATACGCAGTATTTT. It yields the protein CASSGRTGSSTDTQYF.